Following are 4 T cell receptor beta chains from one sample sequenced in a study of T cells in Graves' hyperthyroidism and ophthalmopathy. The source material, RNA transcripts, was used to amplify TCR beta CDR3 regions. RT-PCR in the first round (using the HTBI primer set) targeted the TCR CDR3. Each CDR3 protein gets one entry after TCRdb re-called the multiplex PCR reads with MiXCR. The data contain around 690,000 distinct CDR3 sequences, roughly 17% of them seen just once; the ten biggest clones take up around 15%. Input material: blood. The receptors originated from a man aged 45 to 65 with Graves' hyperthyroidism.

At least ten counts were recorded for this clonotype. The gene calls are TRBV6-5 and TRBJ1-2, with no clear D. V was pared by 2 bases and J by 1 base, with 8 bases between. The CDR3 contains 14 residues. Germline values: CDR1 MNHEY, CDR2 SVGAGI. The CDR3 reads CASSYDQSNYGYTF. In DNA form, the CDR3 reads TGTGCCAGCAGTTACGATCAGAGTAACTATGGCTACACCTTC.

This clonotype was observed a handful of times. The chain uses TRBV7-2 and TRBJ2-3; D is possibly TRBD1 or TRBD2 (5 bases each). Trimming took off 1 base at V and 4 bases at J, with 12 bases between the two ends. Per the germline V gene, CDR1 is SGHTA and CDR2 is FQGNSA. The length of the CDR3 is 15 residues. CDR3 loop: CASSLDGTPPDTQYF. Written as DNA, the CDR3 is TGTGCCAGCAGCTTAGATGGGACCCCCCCAGATACGCAGTATTTT.

This chain uses TRBV20-1 with TRBJ2-1; TRBD2 agrees at 11 bases. V lost 3 bases, J lost 10 bases, and 11 bases stayed unmatched. Germline CDR1 reads DFQATT; CDR2 reads SNEGSKA (reference sequence). The CDR3 consists of 15 residues. The CDR3 is CSASRVLAGEREQFF. The CDR3, as DNA: TGCAGTGCTAGTAGGGTACTAGCGGGAGAACGGGAGCAGTTCTTC.

This clonotype was observed many times. The CDR3 loop is CASSFRDRANYGYTF. The CDR3 DNA is TGTGCCAGCAGCTTCAGGGACCGAGCTAACTATGGCTACACCTTC. The rearrangement links TRBV7-2 to TRBJ1-2, with TRBD1 as a possible D gene (5 bases). This CDR3 has 15 residues. The V end was cut by 3 bases, the J end by 0 bases, with 11 bases between. Germline lookup yields CDR1 SGHTA and CDR2 FQGNSA.